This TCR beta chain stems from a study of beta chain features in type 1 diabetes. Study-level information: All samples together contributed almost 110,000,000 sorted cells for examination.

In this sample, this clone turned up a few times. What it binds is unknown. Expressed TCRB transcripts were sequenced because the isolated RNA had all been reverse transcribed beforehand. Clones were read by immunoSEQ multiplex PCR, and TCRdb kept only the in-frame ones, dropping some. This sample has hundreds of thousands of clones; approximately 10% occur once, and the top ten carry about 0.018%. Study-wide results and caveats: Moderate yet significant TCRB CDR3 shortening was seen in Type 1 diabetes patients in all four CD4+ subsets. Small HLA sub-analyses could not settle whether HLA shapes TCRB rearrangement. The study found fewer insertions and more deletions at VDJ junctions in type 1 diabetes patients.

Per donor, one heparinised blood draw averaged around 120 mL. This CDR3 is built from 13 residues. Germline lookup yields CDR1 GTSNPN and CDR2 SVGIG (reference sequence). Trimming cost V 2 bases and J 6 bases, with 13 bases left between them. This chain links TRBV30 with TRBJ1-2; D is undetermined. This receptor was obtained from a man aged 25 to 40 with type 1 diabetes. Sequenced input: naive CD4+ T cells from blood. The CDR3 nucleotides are TGTGCCTGGAGTAGGAGAAGAGCCAATGGCTACACCTTC. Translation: CAWSRRRANGYTF.